These 15 T cell receptor delta chains were all obtained from the same sample, sequenced in a study of gamma-delta T cells after stem cell transplantation. TCRdb reran clone calling via CATT on the RT-PCR reads. Here the sample spans fewer than 200 delta-chain clones, 21% being singletons. Sequences were obtained from gamma-delta T cells. Receptor source: a human donor. It is not recorded whose cells these are; they may come from a transplant donor. This table probably holds off-target reads from a library built for another chain.

This chain uses TRDV2 with TRDJ3, with 11 positions matching TRDD3. V was clipped by 0 bases and J by 2 bases; unmatched bases: 2. The CDR3 is made up of 18 amino acids. Germline V lookup: CDR1 GEAIGNYY, CDR2 EKD. CDR3 sequence: CACDTVLGDTWDTRQMFF. The CDR3 coding sequence is TGTGCCTGTGACACCGTACTGGGGGATACCTGGGACACCCGACAGATGTTTTTC.

Notes on this clone: A far larger clone is just one base off, so this is likely a read error. V usage is TRDV2 and J usage is TRDJ3, with 7 bases that match TRDD3. This CDR3 has 25 residues. Germline V gene lookup returns CDR1 GEAIGNYY and CDR2 EKD. The V and J ends lost 0 bases and 1 base, in that order; junction bases with no gene match: 26. CDR3 loop: CACDTVSGWGTPPRLSSWDTRQMFF. DNA for the CDR3: TGTGCCTGTGACACCGTGAGTGGATGGGGGACCCCGCCTCGTTTATCGTCCTGGGACACCCGACAGATGTTTTTC.

This rearrangement joins TRDV2 to TRDJ1, with 7 bases matching TRDD3. The CDR3 has 17 amino acids. J gave up 0 bases and V 1 base, and 10 bases lay outside the gene matches. Per the germline V gene, CDR1 is GEAIGNYY and CDR2 is EKD. The CDR3 spells CACDTLGGRSNTDKLIF. CDR3 DNA: TGTGCCTGTGACACGCTGGGGGGTCGAAGTAACACCGATAAACTCATCTTT.

The rearrangement uses TRDV2 and TRDJ1; TRDD3 matches 13 bases. This CDR3 is 18 amino acids long. J gave up 1 base and V 2 bases, and 9 bases lay outside the gene matches. Germline V gene data show CDR1 as GEAIGNYY and CDR2 as EKD. The chain's CDR3 is CACDITPYWGIRTDKLIF. In DNA form, the CDR3 reads TGTGCCTGTGACATCACCCCCTACTGGGGGATACGCACCGATAAACTCATCTTT.

Notes on this clone: The junction differs from germline at one of its ends, possibly a read error. V usage is TRDV2 and J usage is TRDJ1; TRDD3 aligns across 11 bases. Germline V gene sequence: CDR1 GEAIGNYY, CDR2 EKD. The CDR3 loop spans 17 amino acids. The CDR3 loop reads CARDLLGDRRVTDKLIF. The CDR3 DNA reads TGTGCCCGTGACCTACTGGGGGATAGAAGGGTCACCGATAAACTCATCTTT.

This clone was counted a single time. A read error likely explains this, since a far larger clone differs by one base. The same CDR3 also results from other DNA sequences found in this sample. The chain has TRDV2 and TRDJ3; 7 positions match TRDD3. CDR1 and CDR2 (germline): GEAIGNYY, EKD. J was trimmed by 1 base and V by 0 bases; bases with no gene match: 26. The CDR3 consists of 25 residues. Here the CDR3 reads CACDTVSGWGTPLRLSSWDTRQMFF. CDR3 nucleotide sequence: TGTGCCTGTGACACCGTGAGCGGATGGGGGACCCCGCTTCGTTTATCGTCCTGGGACACCCGACAGATGTTTTTC.

This clone was seen a handful of times. The CDR3 coding sequence is TGTGCCTGTGACACGTGGGCCCCCGACGGGGGGACCGATAAACTCATCTTT. Its translation: CACDTWAPDGGTDKLIF. V is TRDV2 and J is TRDJ1; D perhaps matches TRDD3 (5 bases). Germline V gene data show CDR1 as GEAIGNYY and CDR2 as EKD. The V and J ends lost 1 base and 2 bases respectively, with 19 bases between them. This CDR3 is built from 17 residues.

V gene TRDV2 combines with J gene TRDJ1, with TRDD3 matching 10 bases. Germline lookup yields CDR1 GEAIGNYY and CDR2 EKD. Losses at the gene ends were 3 bases for V and 1 base for J; bases not matched to a gene: 7. The CDR3 sequence is 16 residues long. The CDR3 reads CACDALLGDATDKLIF. The CDR3 coding sequence is TGTGCCTGTGACGCCCTACTGGGGGATGCCACCGATAAACTCATCTTT.

V and J are TRDV1 and TRDJ1; the D is unclear. Germline V gives CDR1 TSWWSYY, CDR2 QGS. The CDR3 is made up of 22 amino acids. The V end lost 3 bases, the J end lost 0 bases, and 32 bases lay between the germline ends. The CDR3 nucleotides read TGTGCTCTTGGGGACTTACGGCTGGTTTGGTTTGACACTCCCGACTACACCGATAAACTCATCTTT. Translated: CALGDLRLVWFDTPDYTDKLIF.

This clone was counted between two and nine times. The chain carries TRDV2 and TRDJ1; the match to TRDD3 covers 8 bases. The germline V gene has CDR1 GEAIGNYY and CDR2 EKD. The CDR3 spans 16 residues. V shed 1 base, J shed 4 bases, and the junction held 10 bases outside the gene matches. For the CDR3, the DNA is TGTGCCTGTGACACTGTAAGAGGGGATACTCGCGATAAACTCATCTTT. Translating gives CACDTVRGDTRDKLIF.

This clone was recorded a few times. V is TRDV2 and J is TRDJ1, with D possibly TRDD3 on 5 matching bases. The CDR3 runs to 20 residues. The ends were cut back, 1 base at V and 0 bases at J, with 26 bases in the middle. Germline V gene data show CDR1 as GEAIGNYY and CDR2 as EKD. The CDR3: CACDTVNKEGVGKYTDKLIF. The CDR3 DNA is TGTGCCTGTGACACGGTAAACAAGGAGGGGGTCGGGAAGTACACCGATAAACTCATCTTT.

On this clone itself: A junction boundary mismatches the germline segment, possibly from a read error. The V call is TRDV2, the J call TRDJ1; possible D gene TRDD3, 6 bases. This CDR3 spans 15 amino acids. Germline V gene lookup returns CDR1 GEAIGNYY and CDR2 EKD. CDR3 in amino acids: CACDTVGGRTDKLIF. For the CDR3, the DNA is TGCGCCTGTGACACCGTCGGGGGGAGGACCGATAAACTCATCTTT.

V usage is TRDV2 and J usage is TRDJ3; 10 bases are a match to TRDD3. This CDR3 is built from 18 residues. Germline assignment: CDR1 GEAIGNYY and CDR2 EKD. J lost 0 bases, V lost 1 base, and 2 bases had no gene match. The CDR3 nucleotides are TGTGCCTGTGACACTGGGGGATACAGCTCCTGGGACACCCGACAGATGTTTTTC. Amino acid sequence: CACDTGGYSSWDTRQMFF.

Worth noting for this clone: One base separates it from a far larger clone, so it is likely a read error. This specimen includes other DNA sequences encoding the same CDR3. The J gene is TRDJ3, the V gene TRDV2; 7 bases are a match to TRDD3. The length of the CDR3 is 25 residues. V trimming: 0 bases; J trimming: 4 bases; junction bases outside the gene matches: 29. Germline CDR1 GEAIGNYY, CDR2 EKD. The CDR3 region is CACDTVSGWGTPLRLSSWDTRQMFF. The CDR3 coding sequence is TGTGCCTGTGACACCGTGAGTGGATGGGGGACCCCGCTTCGTTTATCGTCTTGGGACACCCGACAGATGTTTTTC.

This clone has more than one count but fewer than ten. The rearrangement uses TRDV2 and TRDJ1, with D perhaps assigned TRDD2 or TRDD3 (5 bases each). The CDR3 is 16 residues long. V lost 3 bases and J 4 bases, leaving 20 bases between the germline ends. Germline values: CDR1 GEAIGNYY, CDR2 EKD. As DNA, the CDR3 is TGTGCCTGTGACTTCCTCATGGTTGATACTCGCGATAAACTCATCTTT. This translates into CACDFLMVDTRDKLIF.